Presented here are 28 T cell receptor beta chains from one specimen sequenced in a study of T cell responses to AZD1222 COVID-19 vaccine. Clones were sequenced by immunoSEQ multiplex PCR, and TCRdb holds only the in-frame ones, with some missing. The table records over 100,000 clones, approximately 94% of them present only once. The specimen was peripheral blood, collected on day 0 of AZD1222 vaccination. The receptors originated from an adult in good health.

The rearrangement links TRBV7-2 to TRBJ1-3; D is unclear. CDR3 length equals 14 residues. The germline V and J ends were trimmed by 7 bases and 2 bases, with 12 bases remaining between them. Looked up from germline, CDR1 is SGHTA and CDR2 is FQGNSA. In DNA, the CDR3 is TGTGCCAGCACCGAGACCGTCCCTGGAAACACCATATATTTT. Its protein is CASTETVPGNTIYF.

V usage is TRBV6-5 and J usage is TRBJ1-5; D is unresolved. This CDR3 is built from 14 residues. With 2 bases removed from V and 0 bases from J, the gap between germline ends came to 5 bases. Germline values: CDR1 MNHEY, CDR2 SVGAGI. The CDR3 bases are TGTGCCAGCAGTTACGGGGATAGCAATCAGCCCCAGCATTTT. Translation gives CASSYGDSNQPQHF.

The genes are TRBV18 and TRBJ2-2; D is unresolved. From germline, CDR1 is KGHSH and CDR2 LQKENI. Trimming shortened V by 6 bases and J by 4 bases, and 9 bases separated the two germline ends. CDR3 length equals 13 residues. In DNA form, the CDR3 reads TGTGCCAGCTCCCCTACGCGCACCGGGGAGCTGTTTTTT. It codes for CASSPTRTGELFF.

V usage is TRBV25-1 and J usage is TRBJ2-7; D perhaps matches TRBD1 (6 bases). The CDR3 length is 15 residues. In germline, CDR1 is MGHDK, CDR2 SYGVNS. Trimming left V 2 bases short and J 0 bases short, with 11 bases between. CDR3 DNA sequence: TGTGCCAGCAGTGAACGACAGGTGGGCTCCTACGAGCAGTACTTC. Protein sequence: CASSERQVGSYEQYF.

DNA for the CDR3: TGTGCCTGGGGCCAAGGCTCCGAGCAGTACTTC. Its translation is CAWGQGSEQYF. This rearrangement joins TRBV30 to TRBJ2-7, with unresolved D. The V and J ends lost 5 bases and 6 bases respectively, with 11 bases between them. The CDR3 sequence is 11 residues long. Germline CDR1 is GTSNPN and CDR2 is SVGIG (reference sequence). The full variable domain, in which reference TRBV30 and TRBJ2-7 provide the parts outside the CDR3, is SQTIHQWPATLVQPVGSPLSLECTVEGTSNPNLYWYRQAAGRGLQLLFYSVGIGQISSEVPQNLSASRPQDRQFILSSKKLLLSDSGFYLCAWGQGSEQYFGPGTRLTVT.

This chain links TRBV5-1 with TRBJ1-5; no reliable D call. V was cut by 0 bases and J by 1 base, with 5 bases left in between. The CDR3 length is 14 residues. Per germline, CDR1 SGHRS and CDR2 YFSETQ. The CDR3 DNA reads as TGCGCCAGCAGCTTGGACGGAAGCAATCAGCCCCAGCATTTT. This translates into CASSLDGSNQPQHF.

The chain links TRBV29-1 to TRBJ1-1; the D gene is possibly TRBD1 (5 bases). In germline, CDR1 is SQVTM, CDR2 ANQGSEA. The CDR3 is made up of 13 amino acids. Trimming cost V 4 bases and J 6 bases, with 15 bases left between them. In nucleotides, the CDR3 is TGCAGCGTTGGTTGGCAGACGGGGGCTGAAGCTTTCTTT. Its translation is CSVGWQTGAEAFF.

The chain employs TRBV7-9 and TRBJ2-1; 10 bases align to TRBD1. Germline CDR1 SEHNR, CDR2 FQNEAQ (reference sequence). The V gene end was trimmed by 4 bases and the J gene end by 7 bases; junction bases not matched to a gene: 7. This CDR3 comprises 15 residues. Here the CDR3 DNA reads TGTGCCAGCAGCTCAGTGGGACAGGGGTGGAATGAGCAGTTCTTC. Translating it yields CASSSVGQGWNEQFF.

This clone has only one observation. The chain uses TRBV20-1 and TRBJ1-2; D gene uncertain. Germline V gives CDR1 DFQATT, CDR2 SNEGSKA (reference sequence). CDR3 length: 11 amino acids. The V and J ends lost 6 bases and 2 bases respectively, with 7 bases between them. CDR3 sequence reads: CSAEGNYGYTF. For the CDR3, the DNA is TGCAGTGCGGAAGGGAACTATGGCTACACCTTC.

The chain links TRBV18 to TRBJ2-5, with D possibly being TRBD1 or TRBD2 (5 bases each). Germline V lookup: CDR1 KGHSH, CDR2 LQKENI. V shed 0 bases and J shed 7 bases, with 6 bases lying between them. CDR3 size: 12 residues. The CDR3 spells CASSPPGGTQYF. For the CDR3, the DNA is TGTGCCAGCTCACCACCTGGGGGGACCCAGTACTTC.

This clone was detected only a few times. The CDR3 protein is CASSLTGTTTGELFF. In DNA form, the CDR3 reads TGTGCCAGCAGTTTAACCGGGACAACCACCGGGGAGCTGTTTTTT. This chain links TRBV6-2 or TRBV6-3 with TRBJ2-2; D is possibly TRBD1 (6 bases). V was cut by 4 bases and J by 4 bases, with 13 bases left in between. The germline V gene encodes CDR1 MNHEY and CDR2 SVGEGT. This CDR3 spans 15 amino acids.

The gene calls are TRBV27 and TRBJ1-1; tentative D call: TRBD1 (5 bases). CDR3 length equals 14 residues. Trimming shortened V by 0 bases and J by 8 bases, and 13 bases separated the two germline ends. Germline V gene sequence: CDR1 MNHEY, CDR2 SMNVEV (reference sequence). Written as DNA, the CDR3 is TGTGCCAGCAGTTTATCGGGGCAGGGTCGGGAAGCTTTCTTT. Protein: CASSLSGQGREAFF.

On this clone itself: Other nucleotide sequences from this sample produce the same CDR3. The genes are TRBV18 and TRBJ1-4, with unresolved D. This CDR3 contains 13 residues. CDR1 is KGHSH, CDR2 LQKENI, per germline. V was shortened by 2 bases and J by 4 bases, with 5 bases between the two germline ends. The DNA of the CDR3 is TGTGCCAGCTCACCAGGGCGTAATGAAAAACTGTTTTTT. Translated, it gives CASSPGRNEKLFF.

The V and J genes are TRBV5-4 and TRBJ2-7; 13 nucleotides line up with TRBD2. The CDR3 has 14 amino acids. Trimming removed 3 bases from V and 6 bases from J; junction bases left unmatched: 3. The germline V gene has CDR1 SGHNT and CDR2 YYREEE (reference sequence). CDR3 region: CASSSGLAGIEQYF. In DNA form, the CDR3 reads TGTGCCAGCAGCTCGGGACTAGCGGGAATCGAGCAGTACTTC.

The rearrangement joins TRBV19 to TRBJ2-5, with 8 bases identical to TRBD2. J lost 5 bases, V lost 10 bases, and 12 bases had no gene match. CDR1 is LNHDA and CDR2 is SQIVND in the germline V gene (reference sequence). The length of the CDR3 is 14 residues. CDR3 nucleotide sequence: TGTGCCAACCCCCCCGGGAGGGGTGGGGAGACCCAGTACTTC. Translation gives CANPPGRGGETQYF. Full variable domain (remainder filled in from reference TRBV19 and TRBJ2-5): DGGITQSPKYLFRKEGQNVTLSCEQNLNHDAMYWYRQDPGQGLRLIYYSQIVNDFQKGDIAEGYSVSREKKESFPLTVTSAQKNPTAFYLCANPPGRGGETQYFGPGTRLLVL.

The chain is built from TRBV7-9 and TRBJ1-3; a possible D gene is TRBD1 (5 bases). The V gene's germline CDR1 is SEHNR and CDR2 FQNEAQ (reference sequence). The V gene lost 1 base and the J gene lost 4 bases, with 11 bases spanning the gap. This CDR3 has 15 residues. This chain's CDR3 is CASSLGTSTGNTIYF. For the CDR3, the DNA is TGTGCCAGCAGCTTAGGGACATCTACCGGAAACACCATATATTTT.

This chain connects TRBV28 to TRBJ2-2; TRBD2 aligns across 8 bases. The CDR3 consists of 21 residues. J lost 5 bases, V lost 6 bases, and 26 bases had no gene match. Germline V CDR1 and CDR2: MDHEN, SYDVKM. CDR3 sequence (DNA): TGTGCCAGCAGCCGCTCGCGGGTAGCTAGCGGGTTTTTCGCGAGGACCGGGGAGCTGTTTTTT. This translates into CASSRSRVASGFFARTGELFF.

The chain joins TRBV10-3 to TRBJ1-1, with a possible D match to TRBD1 (6 bases). This CDR3 has 14 residues. V was clipped by 3 bases and J by 5 bases, with 13 bases between them. Per germline, CDR1 ENHRY and CDR2 SYGVKD. The CDR3 DNA sequence: TGTGCCATCAGTGAAGTGGACAGAGAAACTGAAGCTTTCTTT. Its translation: CAISEVDRETEAFF.

V and J are TRBV15 and TRBJ2-2; tentative D call: TRBD1 (6 bases). The CDR3 contains 16 residues. V lost 0 bases, J lost 5 bases, and 13 bases lay in between. The germline V gene encodes CDR1 LNHNV and CDR2 YYDKDF (reference sequence). CDR3 sequence: CATSRERQVGTGELFF. The CDR3 coding sequence is TGTGCCACCAGCAGAGAAAGACAGGTTGGGACCGGGGAGCTGTTTTTT. The complete variable domain, with remaining parts taken from reference TRBV15 and TRBJ2-2, reads DAMVIQNPRYQVTQFGKPVTLSCSQTLNHNVMYWYQQKSSQAPKLLFHYYDKDFNNEADTPDNFQSRRPNTSFCFLDIRSPGLGDTAMYLCATSRERQVGTGELFFGEGSRLTVL.

For this clone: Other DNA sequences in the same sample also yield this CDR3. The genes are TRBV15 and TRBJ2-5; no firm D call. Trimming cost V 3 bases and J 3 bases, with 5 bases left between them. Germline loops: CDR1 LNHNV, CDR2 YYDKDF (reference sequence). The CDR3 sequence is 12 residues long. CDR3 DNA sequence: TGTGCCACCAGCAGGGATGAAGAGACCCAGTACTTC. It yields the protein CATSRDEETQYF.

This clone was counted once. The V gene is TRBV7-9, the J gene TRBJ2-7; a weak D match, TRBD1 (6 bases). CDR3 size: 14 residues. Germline V gene data show CDR1 as SEHNR and CDR2 as FQNEAQ (reference sequence). V was trimmed by 8 bases and J by 3 bases, leaving 17 bases between them. CDR3 bases: TGTGCCAGCGGGACCGGGACAATCAACTACGAGCAGTACTTC. Its translation is CASGTGTINYEQYF.

The chain couples TRBV30 to TRBJ2-6; unclear D gene. Trimming took 1 base from V and 2 from J, leaving 12 bases between them. Germline CDR1 GTSNPN, CDR2 SVGIG (reference sequence). The CDR3 runs to 16 residues. The CDR3 DNA reads as TGTGCCTGGAGTGGGGCGGCCGGCCCTGGGGCCAACGTCCTGACTTTC. It encodes CAWSGAAGPGANVLTF. Together with reference TRBV30 and TRBJ2-6, the CDR3 gives the full variable domain: SQTIHQWPATLVQPVGSPLSLECTVEGTSNPNLYWYRQAAGRGLQLLFYSVGIGQISSEVPQNLSASRPQDRQFILSSKKLLLSDSGFYLCAWSGAAGPGANVLTFGAGSRLTVL.

The V and J genes are TRBV27 and TRBJ2-2, with D perhaps TRBD1 or TRBD2 (6 bases each). The CDR3 is 18 residues long. CDR1 is MNHEY and CDR2 is SMNVEV in the germline V gene (reference sequence). V gave up 3 bases and J gave up 3 bases, with 20 bases separating them. CDR3 DNA sequence: TGTGCCAGCAGTTTTCGGGGACATACGGCGGGATACACCGGGGAGCTGTTTTTT. Its translation is CASSFRGHTAGYTGELFF.

The rearrangement joins TRBV4-1 to TRBJ2-1; TRBD2 matches 13 bases. In germline, CDR1 is MGHRA, CDR2 YSYEKL. The ends lost 1 base at V and 9 bases at J; junction bases unmatched: 3. The CDR3 loop spans 15 amino acids. CDR3 in DNA: TGCGCCAGCAGCCAAGCACTAGCGGGAGGGATTGAGCAGTTCTTC. It encodes CASSQALAGGIEQFF.

This sequence joins TRBV18 and TRBJ1-1, with 9 bases that match TRBD1. Trimming at V came to 2 bases and at J to 8 bases, leaving 6 bases not matched to a gene. The CDR3 is made up of 14 amino acids. Germline lookup yields CDR1 KGHSH and CDR2 LQKENI. Written as DNA, the CDR3 is TGTGCCAGCTCACCAGTGGGACAGGGTATGGAAGCTTTCTTT. Encoded protein: CASSPVGQGMEAFF.

Worth noting for this clone: Other DNA sequences in the same sample also yield this CDR3. CDR3 nucleotides: TGTGCCAGTAGTATCGGGGGAGATACGCAGTATTTT. Its translation: CASSIGGDTQYF. The rearrangement joins TRBV19 to TRBJ2-3, with TRBD2 as a possible D gene (6 bases). Germline loops: CDR1 LNHDA, CDR2 SQIVND (reference sequence). The CDR3 length is 12 residues. Trimming took 3 bases from V and 5 from J, leaving 6 bases between them.

This clone occurred once. V usage is TRBV7-8 and J usage is TRBJ2-3; a weak D match, TRBD2 (6 bases). This CDR3 is built from 14 residues. Germline V gene data show CDR1 as SGHVS and CDR2 as FQNEAQ. Trimming stripped 7 bases from V and 6 bases from J, with 17 bases between. The CDR3 DNA follows: TGTGCCAGCACCCTAGAGGGAGGTTGGGATACGCAGTATTTT. Translating it yields CASTLEGGWDTQYF. Full variable domain (rest looked up from reference TRBV7-8 and TRBJ2-3): GAGVSQSPRYKVAKRGQDVALRCDPISGHVSLFWYQQALGQGPEFLTYFQNEAQLDKSGLPSDRFFAERPEGSVSTLKIQRTQQEDSAVYLCASTLEGGWDTQYFGPGTRLTVL.

The gene calls are TRBV6-5 and TRBJ1-1, with D perhaps matching TRBD1 (6 bases). Trimming removed 4 bases from V and 5 bases from J, with 14 bases in between. The CDR3 spans 14 residues. The germline CDR1 and CDR2 sequences are MNHEY and SVGAGI. The CDR3 nucleotides read TGTGCCAGCAGTTTCTCAGGGGCTCGTACTGAAGCTTTCTTT. It specifies CASSFSGARTEAFF.